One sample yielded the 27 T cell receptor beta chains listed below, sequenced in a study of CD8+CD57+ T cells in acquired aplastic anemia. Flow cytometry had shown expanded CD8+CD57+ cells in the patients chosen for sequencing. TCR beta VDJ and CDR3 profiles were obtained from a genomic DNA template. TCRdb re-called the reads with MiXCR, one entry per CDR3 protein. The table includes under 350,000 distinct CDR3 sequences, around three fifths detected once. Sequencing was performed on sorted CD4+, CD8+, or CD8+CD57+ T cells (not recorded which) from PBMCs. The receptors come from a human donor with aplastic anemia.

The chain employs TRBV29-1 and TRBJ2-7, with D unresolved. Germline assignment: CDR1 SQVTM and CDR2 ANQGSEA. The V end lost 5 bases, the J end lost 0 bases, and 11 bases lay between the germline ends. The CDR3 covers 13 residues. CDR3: CSVLGSYSYEQYF. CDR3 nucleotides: TGCAGCGTTCTGGGCTCCTACTCCTACGAGCAGTACTTC.

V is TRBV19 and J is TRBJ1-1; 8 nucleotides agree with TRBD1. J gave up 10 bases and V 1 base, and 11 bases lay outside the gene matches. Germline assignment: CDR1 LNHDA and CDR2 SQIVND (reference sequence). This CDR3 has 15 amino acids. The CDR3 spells CASSIVPGQAPGAFF. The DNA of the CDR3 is TGTGCCAGTAGTATAGTCCCGGGACAGGCCCCGGGAGCTTTCTTT.

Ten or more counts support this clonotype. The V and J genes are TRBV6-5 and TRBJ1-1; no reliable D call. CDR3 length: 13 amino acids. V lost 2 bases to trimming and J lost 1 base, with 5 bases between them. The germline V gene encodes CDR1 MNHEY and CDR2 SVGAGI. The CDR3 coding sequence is TGTGCCAGCAGTTACCGGAAGAACACTGAAGCTTTCTTT. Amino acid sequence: CASSYRKNTEAFF.

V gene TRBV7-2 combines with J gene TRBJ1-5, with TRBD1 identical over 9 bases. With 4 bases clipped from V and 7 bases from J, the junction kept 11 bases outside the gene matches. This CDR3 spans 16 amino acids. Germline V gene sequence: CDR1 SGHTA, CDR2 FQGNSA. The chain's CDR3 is CASSSAGTGSGQPQHF. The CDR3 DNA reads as TGTGCCAGCAGCTCGGCCGGGACAGGGTCGGGGCAGCCCCAGCATTTT.

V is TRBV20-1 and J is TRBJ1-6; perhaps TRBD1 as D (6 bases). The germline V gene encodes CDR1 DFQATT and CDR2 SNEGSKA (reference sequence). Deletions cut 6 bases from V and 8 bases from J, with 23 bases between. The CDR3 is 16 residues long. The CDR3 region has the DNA TGCAGTGCGCCGCGGAACAGGGTAGTGTTTGATTCACCCCTCCACTTT. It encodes CSAPRNRVVFDSPLHF.

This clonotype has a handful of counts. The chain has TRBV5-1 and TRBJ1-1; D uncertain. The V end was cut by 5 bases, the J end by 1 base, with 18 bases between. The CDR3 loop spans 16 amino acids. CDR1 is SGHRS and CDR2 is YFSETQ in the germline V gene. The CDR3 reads CASSPGLHLRNTEAFF. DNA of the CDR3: TGCGCCAGCAGTCCAGGACTACACCTCCGGAACACTGAAGCTTTCTTT.

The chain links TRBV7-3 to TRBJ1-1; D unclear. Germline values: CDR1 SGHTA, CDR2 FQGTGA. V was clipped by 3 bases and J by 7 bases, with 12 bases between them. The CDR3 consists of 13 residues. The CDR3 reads CASSFFSADEAFF. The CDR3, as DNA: TGTGCCAGCAGCTTCTTCAGCGCAGATGAAGCTTTCTTT.

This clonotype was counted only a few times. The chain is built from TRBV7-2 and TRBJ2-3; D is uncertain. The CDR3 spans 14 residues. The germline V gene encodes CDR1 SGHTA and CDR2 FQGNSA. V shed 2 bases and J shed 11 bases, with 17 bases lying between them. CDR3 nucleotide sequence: TGTGCCAGCAGCTTAATTAGCCCCTCCGACGAGCAGTATTTT. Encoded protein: CASSLISPSDEQYF.

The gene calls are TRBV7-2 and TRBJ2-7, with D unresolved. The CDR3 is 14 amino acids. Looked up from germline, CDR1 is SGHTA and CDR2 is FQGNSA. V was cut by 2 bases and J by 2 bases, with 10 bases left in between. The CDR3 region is CASSLFPGTYEQYF. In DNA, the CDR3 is TGTGCCAGCAGCTTATTTCCAGGAACCTACGAGCAGTACTTC. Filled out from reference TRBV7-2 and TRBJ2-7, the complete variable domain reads GAGVSQSPSNKVTEKGKDVELRCDPISGHTALYWYRQSLGQGLEFLIYFQGNSAPDKSGLPSDRFSAERTGGSVSTLTIQRTQQEDSAVYLCASSLFPGTYEQYFGPGTRLTVT.

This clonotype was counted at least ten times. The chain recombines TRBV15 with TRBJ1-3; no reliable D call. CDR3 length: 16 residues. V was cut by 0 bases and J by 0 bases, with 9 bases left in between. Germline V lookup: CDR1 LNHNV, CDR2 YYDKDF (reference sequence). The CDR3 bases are TGTGCCACCAGCAGAGAGGTTTCAGCCTCTGGAAACACCATATATTTT. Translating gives CATSREVSASGNTIYF.

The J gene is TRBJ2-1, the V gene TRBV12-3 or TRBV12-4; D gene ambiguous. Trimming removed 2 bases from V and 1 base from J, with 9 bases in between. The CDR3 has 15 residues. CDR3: CASSLQAGSYNEQFF. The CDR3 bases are TGTGCCAGCAGTTTACAGGCCGGTTCCTACAATGAGCAGTTCTTC.

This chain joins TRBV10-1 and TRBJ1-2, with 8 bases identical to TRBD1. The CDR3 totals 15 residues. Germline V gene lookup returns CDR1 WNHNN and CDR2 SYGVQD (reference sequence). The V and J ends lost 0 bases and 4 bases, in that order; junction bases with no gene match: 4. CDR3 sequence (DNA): TGCGCCAGCAGTGAGTCGCAGGGGGCCGTCTATGGCTACACCTTC. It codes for CASSESQGAVYGYTF.

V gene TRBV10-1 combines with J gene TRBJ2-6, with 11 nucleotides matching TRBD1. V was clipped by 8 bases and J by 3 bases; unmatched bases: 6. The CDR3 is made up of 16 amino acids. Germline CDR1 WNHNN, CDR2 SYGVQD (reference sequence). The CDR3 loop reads CASSRDRGCGANVLTF. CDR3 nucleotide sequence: TGCGCCAGCTCTCGGGACAGGGGGTGTGGGGCCAACGTCCTGACTTTC.

In nucleotides, the CDR3 is TGCAGCGTTCTCCAGGGCACTACCGGGGAGCTGTTTTTT. Translating it yields CSVLQGTTGELFF. The chain is built from TRBV29-1 and TRBJ2-2; a possible D gene is TRBD1 (5 bases). The germline gives CDR1 SQVTM, CDR2 ANQGSEA. The CDR3 has 13 residues. The V gene lost 5 bases and the J gene lost 5 bases, with 12 bases spanning the gap.

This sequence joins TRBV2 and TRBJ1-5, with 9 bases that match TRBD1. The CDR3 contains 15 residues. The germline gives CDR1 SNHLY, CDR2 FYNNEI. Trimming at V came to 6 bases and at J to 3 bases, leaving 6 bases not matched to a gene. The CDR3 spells CASRSTGGDNQPQHF. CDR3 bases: TGTGCCAGCAGGTCGACAGGGGGTGACAATCAGCCCCAGCATTTT. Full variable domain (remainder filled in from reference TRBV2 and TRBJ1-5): EPEVTQTPSHQVTQMGQEVILRCVPISNHLYFYWYRQILGQKVEFLVSFYNNEISEKSEIFDDQFSVERPDGSNFTLKIRSTKLEDSAMYFCASRSTGGDNQPQHFGDGTRLSIL.

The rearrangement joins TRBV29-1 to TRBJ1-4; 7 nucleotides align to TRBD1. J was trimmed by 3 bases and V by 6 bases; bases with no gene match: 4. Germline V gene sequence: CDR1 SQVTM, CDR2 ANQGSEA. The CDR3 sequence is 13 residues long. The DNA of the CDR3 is TGCAGCGTACGGGACAGCCCTAATGAAAAACTGTTTTTT. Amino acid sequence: CSVRDSPNEKLFF.

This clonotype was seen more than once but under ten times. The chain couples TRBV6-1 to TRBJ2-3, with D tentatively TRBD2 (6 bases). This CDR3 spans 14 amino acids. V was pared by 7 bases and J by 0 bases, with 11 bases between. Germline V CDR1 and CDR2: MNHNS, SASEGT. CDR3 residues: CASKTSSSTDTQYF. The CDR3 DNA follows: TGTGCCAGCAAAACTAGCTCCAGCACAGATACGCAGTATTTT.

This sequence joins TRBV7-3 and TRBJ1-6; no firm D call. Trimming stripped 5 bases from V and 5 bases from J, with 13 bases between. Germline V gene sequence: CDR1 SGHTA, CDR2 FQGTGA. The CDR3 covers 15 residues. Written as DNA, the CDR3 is TGTGCCAGCAGCACCGGCTCCACGGATAATTCACCCCTCCACTTT. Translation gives CASSTGSTDNSPLHF.

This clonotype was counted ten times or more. CDR3 protein: CASSGDRARDGYTF. The CDR3 nucleotides read TGCGCCAGCAGCGGCGACAGGGCAAGGGATGGCTACACCTTC. The J gene is TRBJ1-2, the V gene TRBV5-1; TRBD1 aligns across 7 bases. Germline CDR1 and CDR2: SGHRS and YFSETQ. V dropped 4 bases and J dropped 6; count of bases not matched to a gene: 9. This CDR3 is 14 amino acids long.

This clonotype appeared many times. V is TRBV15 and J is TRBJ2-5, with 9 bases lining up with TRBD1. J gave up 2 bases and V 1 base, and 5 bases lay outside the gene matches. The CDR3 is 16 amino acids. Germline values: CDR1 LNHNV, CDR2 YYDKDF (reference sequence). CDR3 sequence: CATSRGGTGPQETQYF. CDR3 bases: TGTGCCACCAGCAGAGGCGGGACAGGGCCACAAGAGACCCAGTACTTC.

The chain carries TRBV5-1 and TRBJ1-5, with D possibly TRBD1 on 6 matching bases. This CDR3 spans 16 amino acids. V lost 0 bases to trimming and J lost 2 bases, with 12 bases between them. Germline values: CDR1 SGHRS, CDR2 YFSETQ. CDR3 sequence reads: CASSLGSGVRNQPQHF. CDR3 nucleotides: TGCGCCAGCAGCTTGGGGTCAGGGGTGCGCAATCAGCCCCAGCATTTT.

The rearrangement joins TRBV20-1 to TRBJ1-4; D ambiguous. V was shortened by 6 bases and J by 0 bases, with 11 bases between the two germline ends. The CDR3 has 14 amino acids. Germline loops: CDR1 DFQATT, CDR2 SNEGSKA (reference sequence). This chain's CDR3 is CSATVSATNEKLFF. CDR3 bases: TGCAGTGCCACAGTGTCGGCAACTAATGAAAAACTGTTTTTT.

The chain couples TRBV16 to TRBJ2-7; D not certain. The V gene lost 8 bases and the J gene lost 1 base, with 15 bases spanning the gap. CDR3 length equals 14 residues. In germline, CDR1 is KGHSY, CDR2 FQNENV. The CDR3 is CASSPGFGSYEQYF. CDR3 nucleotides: TGTGCCAGCTCACCAGGTTTCGGTTCCTACGAGCAGTACTTC.

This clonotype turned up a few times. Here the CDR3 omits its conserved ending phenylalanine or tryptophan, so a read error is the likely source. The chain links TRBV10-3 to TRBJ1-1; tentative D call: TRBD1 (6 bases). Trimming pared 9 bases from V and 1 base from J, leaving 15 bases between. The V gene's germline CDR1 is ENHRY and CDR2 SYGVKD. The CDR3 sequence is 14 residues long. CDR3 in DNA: TGTGCCATGAAGACAGGCAGCCAGAACACTGAAGCTTTCTCT. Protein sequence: CAMKTGSQNTEAFS.

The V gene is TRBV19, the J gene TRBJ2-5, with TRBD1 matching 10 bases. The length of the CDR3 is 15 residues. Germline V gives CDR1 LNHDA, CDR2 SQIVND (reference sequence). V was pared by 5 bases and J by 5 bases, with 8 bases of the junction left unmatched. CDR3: CASSAATGGRETQYF. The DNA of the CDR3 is TGTGCCAGTAGTGCGGCGACAGGGGGCCGGGAGACCCAGTACTTC.

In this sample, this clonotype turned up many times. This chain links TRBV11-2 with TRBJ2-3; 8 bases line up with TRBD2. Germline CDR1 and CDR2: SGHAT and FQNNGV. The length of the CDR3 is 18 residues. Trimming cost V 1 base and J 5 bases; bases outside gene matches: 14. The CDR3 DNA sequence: TGTGCCAGCAGCTTAGGGGACCTAGCGGGTTTCTATAGAGATACGCAGTATTTT. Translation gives CASSLGDLAGFYRDTQYF.

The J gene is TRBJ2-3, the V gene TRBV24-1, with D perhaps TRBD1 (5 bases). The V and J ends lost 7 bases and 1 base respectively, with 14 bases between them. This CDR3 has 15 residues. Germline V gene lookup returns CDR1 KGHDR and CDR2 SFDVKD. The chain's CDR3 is CATRAKGFGTDTQYF. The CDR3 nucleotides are TGTGCCACCAGAGCAAAGGGGTTTGGCACAGATACGCAGTATTTT.